A selection of T cell receptor beta chains follows, all from one sample in a study of blood T cell repertoires in COVID-19. Libraries were prepared by immunoSEQ multiplex PCR; TCRdb keeps only in-frame clonotypes and omits some of them. The sample includes roughly 76,000 clones, 75% to 85% of them seen just once. Sequenced: peripheral blood. Receptor source: a human donor in a cohort sampled during active COVID-19. CDR3s include the opening cysteine and the closing phenylalanine or tryptophan. The D gene is left open where the match is weak. Clone size is shown for a subset of rows, as once, few, many or a class of expanded clone.

d_gene,abundance,v_gene,j_gene,CDR3aa,CDR3nt
TRBD1,NA,TRBV30,TRBJ1-1,CAWSVTGTGNTEAFF,TGTGCCTGGAGCGTTACTGGGACAGGGAACACTGAAGCTTTCTTT
TRBD1,NA,TRBV10-3,TRBJ1-2,CAISEAGGVSGYTF,TGTGCCATCAGTGAGGCAGGGGGTGTCTCTGGCTACACCTTC
NA,NA,TRBV9,TRBJ2-3,CASSVATHHTDTQYF,TGTGCCAGCAGCGTAGCGACACATCACACAGATACGCAGTATTTT
TRBD2,few,TRBV3-1/TRBV3-2,TRBJ2-5,CASSHGTSGYQETQYF,TGTGCCAGCAGCCACGGGACTAGCGGGTACCAAGAGACCCAGTACTTC
NA,NA,TRBV5-1,TRBJ2-7,CASSLNTGLASYEQYF,TGCGCCAGCAGCTTGAATACGGGACTCGCCTCCTACGAGCAGTACTTC
TRBD2,NA,TRBV5-1,TRBJ2-3,CASSNSGSTDTQYF,TGCGCCAGCAGCAATAGCGGGAGCACAGATACGCAGTATTTT
NA,few,TRBV18,TRBJ1-1,CASSLTVGGDTEAFF,TGTGCCAGCTCACTTACAGTGGGAGGAGACACTGAAGCTTTCTTT
TRBD1,NA,TRBV9,TRBJ2-7,CASSPDLTGTVPYEQYF,TGTGCCAGCAGCCCAGACCTGACCGGGACAGTTCCCTACGAGCAGTACTTC
NA,NA,TRBV7-8,TRBJ1-2,CASTGAYNANYGYTF,TGTGCCAGCACAGGGGCTTACAACGCTAACTATGGCTACACCTTC
TRBD2,NA,TRBV28,TRBJ2-3,CASSRTLSGSLTDTQYF,TGTGCCAGCAGTCGGACCCTTAGCGGGAGCCTCACAGATACGCAGTATTTT
NA,NA,TRBV18,TRBJ1-2,CASSPEVGRTSYGYTF,TGTGCCAGCTCCCCAGAGGTGGGGCGGACCTCCTATGGCTACACCTTC
NA,NA,TRBV7-9,TRBJ2-7,CASSQGQGPYEQYF,TGTGCCAGCAGCCAGGGCCAGGGGCCCTACGAGCAGTACTTC
TRBD1,NA,TRBV5-1,TRBJ1-2,CASARGDDRALYGYTF,TGCGCCAGCGCCCGAGGGGACGACAGGGCCCTCTATGGCTACACCTTC
TRBD1,NA,TRBV5-1,TRBJ2-7,CASSLDLDRGDRDYEQYF,TGCGCCAGCAGCTTGGACCTCGATAGGGGGGACAGGGATTACGAGCAGTACTTC
NA,NA,TRBV6-5,TRBJ1-5,CASRDKIISNQPQHF,TGTGCCAGCAGAGACAAGATTATTAGCAATCAGCCCCAGCATTTT
NA,NA,TRBV27,TRBJ1-6,CASSLYKTGDSPLHF,TGTGCCAGCAGTTTATATAAGACCGGGGATTCACCCCTCCACTTT
TRBD2,NA,TRBV5-1,TRBJ2-7,CASSYGGSGAYEQYF,TGCGCCAGCAGCTATGGCGGGAGTGGCGCCTACGAGCAGTACTTC
NA,few,TRBV7-2,TRBJ2-7,CASSLGQGGTDYEQYF,TGTGCCAGCAGCTTAGGTCAGGGCGGGACAGATTACGAGCAGTACTTC
TRBD1,NA,TRBV29-1,TRBJ1-2,CSVESWGQNYGYTF,TGCAGCGTTGAGAGTTGGGGACAGAACTATGGCTACACCTTC
NA,NA,TRBV5-1,TRBJ2-6,CASSLSPGANVLTF,TGCGCCAGCAGCTTGTCTCCTGGGGCCAACGTCCTGACTTTC
NA,NA,TRBV5-4,TRBJ1-2,CASSLGGNYGYTF,TGTGCCAGCAGCTTGGGAGGTAACTATGGCTACACCTTC
TRBD1,NA,TRBV3-1/TRBV3-2,TRBJ2-7,CASSQEGQVSYEQYF,TGTGCCAGCAGCCAAGAGGGACAGGTCTCCTACGAGCAGTACTTC
TRBD2,NA,TRBV6-1,TRBJ2-7,CASSDTGGAIYQGQYF,TGTGCCAGCAGTGATACCGGGGGGGCCATCTATCAGGGGCAGTACTTC